Sequencing of this T cell receptor beta chain was carried out in a study of shared clonotypes between healthy human individuals. Overall study: The plates for each donor numbered three CD4 naive, three CD4 memory, two CD8 naive and one CD8 memory.

The table came from immunoSEQ multiplex PCR; TCRdb's copy has only in-frame clones and leaves some out. The sample includes roughly 2,000,000 clones, 93% of them seen just once. In the naive CD8 group, cells lacked CD45RO and were positively selected for CCR7, so terminally differentiated effector memory CD45RA+ cells were left out. The CDR3 extends over 15 amino acids. The V gene lost 5 bases and the J gene lost 0 bases, with 11 bases spanning the gap. Germline lookup yields CDR1 MNHNS and CDR2 SASEGT. Input material: naive CD8+ T cells from PBMCs. The chain uses TRBV6-1 and TRBJ2-1; tentative D call: TRBD2 (5 bases). This TCR was sampled from a man aged 18 to 30 in good health. Some clones in this sample may be carry-over from other donors' samples. CDR3: CASSFYGSSYNEQFF. DNA of the CDR3: TGTGCCAGCAGTTTTTATGGGAGCTCCTACAATGAGCAGTTCTTC.